These 9 T cell receptor beta chains came from one sample sequenced in a study of cytotoxic CD8 clonotypes in ibrutinib-treated CLL. Sequencing used immunoSEQ multiplex PCR; TCRdb keeps in-frame clones, though not all of them. In the table there are approximately 200,000 clones, about 72% of which are singletons. The starting material was PBMCs, obtained after 24 months of ibrutinib treatment. These receptors were taken from a human donor with chronic lymphocytic leukemia.

This clone was picked up one time. The V call is TRBV19, the J call TRBJ2-2, with 11 bases lining up with TRBD1. This CDR3 is built from 15 residues. Unmatched junction bases numbered 4, after V lost 3 bases and J lost 7 bases. Germline CDR1 and CDR2: LNHDA and SQIVND (reference sequence). This chain's CDR3 is CASSMDRGQDGELFF. The CDR3 bases are TGTGCCAGTAGTATGGACAGGGGGCAAGACGGGGAGCTGTTTTTT.

This clone was counted once. The chain uses TRBV7-6 and TRBJ2-7, with D possibly being TRBD2 (6 bases). Germline V gives CDR1 SGHVS, CDR2 FNYEAQ. The CDR3 runs to 11 residues. The germline V and J ends were trimmed by 5 bases and 6 bases, with 8 bases remaining between them. This chain's CDR3 is CASSTGSEQYF. The DNA of the CDR3 is TGTGCCAGCAGCACCGGGAGCGAGCAGTACTTC.

The chain is built from TRBV15 and TRBJ1-4; D not resolved. The germline V gene has CDR1 LNHNV and CDR2 YYDKDF (reference sequence). The CDR3 spans 16 residues. Trimming took off 0 bases at V and 4 bases at J, with 12 bases between the two ends. This chain's CDR3 is CATSRDRWAVNEKLFF. DNA of the CDR3: TGTGCCACCAGCAGAGATCGGTGGGCGGTTAATGAAAAACTGTTTTTT.

The rearrangement joins TRBV20-1 to TRBJ2-7; D not resolved. Trimming took off 5 bases at V and 2 bases at J, with 7 bases between the two ends. The germline V gene encodes CDR1 DFQATT and CDR2 SNEGSKA (reference sequence). The CDR3 extends over 11 amino acids. DNA of the CDR3: TGCAGTGCTCTGAACGCCTACGAGCAGTACTTC. It translates to CSALNAYEQYF.

The chain employs TRBV27 and TRBJ2-2; D gene uncertain. The germline CDR1 and CDR2 sequences are MNHEY and SMNVEV (reference sequence). V gave up 6 bases and J gave up 4 bases, with 6 bases separating them. The CDR3 consists of 12 residues. The CDR3 protein is CASSRPTGELFF. The CDR3 DNA reads as TGTGCCAGCAGCCGACCCACCGGGGAGCTGTTTTTT.

The chain links TRBV27 to TRBJ2-2; 7 bases line up with TRBD1. CDR1 and CDR2 (germline): MNHEY, SMNVEV (reference sequence). The CDR3 contains 15 residues. V lost 6 bases, J lost 6 bases, and 10 bases stayed unmatched. CDR3 in amino acids: CASSSDRVAAGELFF. Here the CDR3 DNA reads TGTGCCAGCAGCTCCGACAGGGTGGCAGCCGGGGAGCTGTTTTTT.

The CDR3 sequence is CASSSRVGGGIYEQYF. DNA for the CDR3: TGTGCCAGCAGCTCCCGAGTAGGGGGGGGAATCTACGAGCAGTACTTC. The V gene is TRBV7-2, the J gene TRBJ2-7, with D possibly matching TRBD2 (7 bases). Germline V gives CDR1 SGHTA, CDR2 FQGNSA. V lost 4 bases and J 3 bases, leaving 19 bases between the germline ends. The length of the CDR3 is 16 residues.

This clone was detected once. The V call is TRBV4-3, the J call TRBJ1-1; D not resolved. The CDR3 covers 17 residues. V lost 0 bases, J lost 0 bases, and 14 bases lay in between. Germline V gives CDR1 LGHNA, CDR2 YSLEER. CDR3 in DNA: TGCGCCAGCAGCCAAGAACTCTTCTCACCAATGAACACTGAAGCTTTCTTT. Translating gives CASSQELFSPMNTEAFF.

The chain couples TRBV5-1 to TRBJ2-7; D is perhaps TRBD1 (6 bases). Germline assignment: CDR1 SGHRS and CDR2 YFSETQ. The length of the CDR3 is 14 residues. Trimming shortened V by 2 bases and J by 5 bases, and 14 bases separated the two germline ends. The CDR3 loop reads CASSFEGEWNEQYF. DNA for the CDR3: TGCGCCAGCAGCTTTGAGGGGGAGTGGAACGAGCAGTACTTC.